Sequencing of this T cell receptor beta chain was carried out in a study of blood T cell repertoires in COVID-19. Overall study context: Samples of COVID-19 (acute and convalescent) were obtained from the United States, Italy and Spain. The analysed material was cDNA or gDNA that came from T cells, B-cell-depleted T cells, or PBMCs.

Under the authors' procedure: Reference gene primer amplification gave estimated nucleated cell counts. The assay was immunoSEQ multiplex PCR, and TCRdb's table has in-frame clones only and misses some. V and J calls and clone size come straight from that table; D and trimming were deduced from the DNA. The sample contains approximately 130,000 clones, roughly 86% of which appear only once. Germline assignment: CDR1 SGDLS and CDR2 YYNGEE. CDR3 length: 18 residues. Trimming cost V 2 bases and J 0 bases, with 19 bases left between them. This rearrangement joins TRBV9 to TRBJ2-3; possible D gene TRBD1, 6 bases. Sequenced input: peripheral blood. The TCR originated in a woman aged 45-65 years who had recovered from COVID-19. The CDR3 DNA follows: TGTGCCAGCAGCGTCCGTTCCCGACAGGCGATAAGCACAGATACGCAGTATTTT. This translates into CASSVRSRQAISTDTQYF. Complete variable domain (other parts from reference TRBV9 and TRBJ2-3): DSGVTQTPKHLITATGQRVTLRCSPRSGDLSVYWYQQSLDQGLQFLIQYYNGEERAKGNILERFSAQQFPDLHSELNLSSLELGDSALYFCASSVRSRQAISTDTQYFGPGTRLTVL.